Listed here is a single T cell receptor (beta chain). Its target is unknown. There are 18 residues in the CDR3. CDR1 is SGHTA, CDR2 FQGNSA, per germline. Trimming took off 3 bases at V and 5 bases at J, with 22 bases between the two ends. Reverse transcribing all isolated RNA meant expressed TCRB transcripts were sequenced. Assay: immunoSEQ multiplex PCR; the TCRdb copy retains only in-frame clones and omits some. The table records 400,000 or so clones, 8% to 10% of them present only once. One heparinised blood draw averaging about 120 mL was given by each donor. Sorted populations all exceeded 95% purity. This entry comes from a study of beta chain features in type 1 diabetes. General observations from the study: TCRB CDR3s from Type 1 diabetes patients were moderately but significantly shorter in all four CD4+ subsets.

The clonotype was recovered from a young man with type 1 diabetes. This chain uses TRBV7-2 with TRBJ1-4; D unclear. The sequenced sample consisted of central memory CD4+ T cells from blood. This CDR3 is CASSFVSQFGWLNEKLFF. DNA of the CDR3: TGTGCCAGCAGCTTCGTATCTCAGTTTGGATGGCTAAATGAAAAACTGTTTTTT.